This T cell receptor beta chain was retrieved from a study of shared clonotypes between healthy human individuals. Findings of the study overall: Shared clonotypes: approximately 4.5% naive CD4, about 3.3% naive CD8, 2.3% memory CD4, under 0.5% memory CD8. Inspection by rarefaction showed sorted-subset sequencing to be incomplete despite large depth.

The CDR3 is 15 residues long. V was pared by 3 bases and J by 8 bases, with 18 bases between. Germline V CDR1 and CDR2: MNHEY, SMNVEV (reference sequence). Investigators divided CD4+ cells into CD45RA+ naive and CD45RA-negative memory subsets. As handled by the study authors: ImmunoSEQ yielded junction-only sequences lacking quality scores, so filtering differed. Repertoires were generated with immunoSEQ multiplex PCR, while TCRdb's copy carries only in-frame clones and drops some. V and J calls plus clone size are reproduced from that table; the DNA served to infer D and trimming. The sample includes some 1.4 million clones, over 95% of them seen just once. As concerns this clone: The target antigen is unknown.

The chain uses TRBV27 and TRBJ2-3; the D gene could be TRBD1 or TRBD2 (6 bases each). Sequencing was carried out using naive CD4+ T cells sorted from blood. Subset noted: CD45RA+ positively selected. The clonotype originates from a young man in good health. CDR3 amino acids: CASSFQIGGRGTQYF. DNA of the CDR3: TGTGCCAGCAGTTTTCAGATCGGGGGCCGAGGTACGCAGTATTTT.